Presented here are 20 T cell receptor beta chains from one specimen sequenced in a study of post-analysis software for immune sequencing data (dated by TCRdb to about 2015). General conclusions and limits of the study: Significantly higher frequencies in patients than in controls were found for roughly 5 TRBV segments, including TRBV5-6, TRBV5-1 and TRBV20-1.

The library was made by PCR. The listed sequencing device is Illumina HiSeq 2500. To reduce PCR and sequencing biases, unique molecular identifiers were built into the TCR beta cDNA libraries. The raw public data were reprocessed by TCRdb itself: fastp quality trimming at Q25, MiXCR clonotype calling, in-frame beta chains only. Rows with one shared CDR3 protein collapse into an entry with the most common genes and DNA. Counted in this sample were about 570,000 distinct CDR3 sequences; about a third of them appeared once. The leading ten clones occupy around 5.9% of the sample. These receptors have no known antigen. Source material: blood. These receptors originate from a girl aged 2 to 17 with multiple sclerosis.

This chain connects TRBV29-1 to TRBJ2-6, with 8 bases matching TRBD1. The germline CDR1 and CDR2 sequences are SQVTM and ANQGSEA. The CDR3 loop spans 16 amino acids. The V gene end was trimmed by 3 bases and the J gene end by 0 bases; junction bases not matched to a gene: 4. The DNA for the CDR3 is TGCAGCGTTGACGCAGGGGGCTCCTCTGGGGCCAACGTCCTGACTTTC. Translated, it gives CSVDAGGSSGANVLTF.

Points on this clonotype: The junction departs from the called germline gene at one end, perhaps through a read error. The V and J genes are TRBV6-2 or TRBV6-3 and TRBJ2-6; the D is unclear. This CDR3 spans 15 amino acids. Germline V CDR1 and CDR2: MNHEY, SVGEGT. The CDR3 DNA reads TGTGCCAGCAGTTACAAGGTCTCTGGGACCAACGTCCTGACTTTC. This sequence encodes CASSYKVSGTNVLTF.

The chain combines TRBV5-1 with TRBJ1-1, with no clear D. The CDR3 runs to 13 residues. The germline V and J ends were trimmed by 0 bases and 3 bases, with 6 bases remaining between them. Per the germline V gene, CDR1 is SGHRS and CDR2 is YFSETQ. The CDR3 DNA sequence: TGCGCCAGCAGCTTGGATGTGGACACTGAAGCTTTCTTT. Translating it yields CASSLDVDTEAFF.

The chain links TRBV11-2 to TRBJ2-5; tentatively, D is TRBD2 (5 bases). The germline gives CDR1 SGHAT, CDR2 FQNNGV. Trimming pared 1 base from V and 5 bases from J, leaving 14 bases between. The CDR3 runs to 15 residues. The chain's CDR3 is CASSLALAVQETQYF. CDR3 DNA: TGTGCCAGCAGCTTAGCCCTAGCAGTTCAGGAGACCCAGTACTTC.

This clonotype has more than one count but fewer than ten. The chain employs TRBV7-2 and TRBJ1-2; D is perhaps TRBD1 (5 bases). Germline CDR1 reads SGHTA; CDR2 reads FQGNSA. The ends were cut back, 0 bases at V and 6 bases at J, with 17 bases in the middle. The CDR3 length is 16 residues. The CDR3 sequence: CASSLATAKNVDGYTF. CDR3 nucleotide sequence: TGTGCCAGCAGCTTAGCGACAGCGAAAAACGTCGATGGCTACACCTTC.

This clonotype was seen more than once but under ten times. This chain links TRBV4-2 with TRBJ2-1; 7 positions agree with TRBD1. Germline V gene sequence: CDR1 LGHNA, CDR2 YNFKEQ. The CDR3 loop spans 11 amino acids. The V and J ends lost 7 bases and 12 bases, in that order; junction bases with no gene match: 6. CDR3 bases: TGTGCCAGCACCCAGGGGGTTTGGCAGTTCTTC. This codes for CASTQGVWQFF.

The gene calls are TRBV5-1 and TRBJ2-1, with 10 bases identical to TRBD2. Germline V lookup: CDR1 SGHRS, CDR2 YFSETQ. CDR3 size: 16 residues. Trimming at V came to 3 bases and at J to 6 bases, leaving 9 bases not matched to a gene. CDR3 residues: CASSSRTSGEFNEQFF. In nucleotides, the CDR3 is TGCGCCAGCAGCTCTCGGACTAGCGGCGAGTTCAATGAGCAGTTCTTC.

Concerning this clonotype: A read error may account for a junction end that differs from germline. The genes are TRBV10-3 and TRBJ2-5; D may be TRBD1 or TRBD2 (8 bases each). CDR1 ENHRY and CDR2 SYGVKD come from the germline V gene. The CDR3 is 15 residues long. CDR3 amino acids: CAISGGDRIQEAQYF. As DNA, the CDR3 is TGTGCCATCAGCGGGGGGGACAGGATCCAAGAGGCCCAGTACTTC.

The table lists this clonotype with a few counts. V gene TRBV7-8 combines with J gene TRBJ2-1, with 8 positions matching TRBD1. This CDR3 region has 15 residues. The germline gives CDR1 SGHVS, CDR2 FQNEAQ. The V segment lost 3 bases and the J segment 6 bases; nucleotides outside the gene matches: 7. The CDR3 spells CASSFPQGASNEQFF. CDR3 coding DNA: TGTGCCAGCAGCTTCCCCCAGGGGGCGAGCAATGAGCAGTTCTTC.

This clonotype was detected once. This may be a read error, as it is one base from a much larger clone. The chain uses TRBV5-1 and TRBJ2-7; TRBD2 matches 9 bases. Germline lookup yields CDR1 SGHRS and CDR2 YFSETQ. The CDR3 runs to 14 residues. V gave up 3 bases and J gave up 4 bases; unmatched junction bases: 5. CDR3 sequence: CASSSISGGYEQYF. The CDR3 DNA sequence: TGCGCCAGCAGCTCCATTAGCGGGGGTTACGAGCAGTACTTC. Looking up the rest from reference TRBV5-1 and TRBJ2-7 gives the full variable domain: KAGVTQTPRYLIKTRGQQVTLSCSPISGHRSVSWYQQTPGQGLQFLFEYFSETQRNKGNFPGRFSGRQFSNSRSEMNVSTLELGDSALYLCASSSISGGYEQYFGPGTRLTVT.

This chain links TRBV6-2 or TRBV6-3 with TRBJ2-5, with TRBD2 matching over 12 bases. V lost 6 bases to trimming and J lost 4 bases; unmatched junction nucleotides: 9. Germline lookup yields CDR1 MNHEY and CDR2 SVGEGT. The CDR3 contains 16 residues. CDR3 region: CASSYRLAGERETQYF. In DNA form, the CDR3 reads TGTGCCAGCAGCTACCGACTAGCGGGAGAGCGAGAGACCCAGTACTTC.

The chain combines TRBV6-6 with TRBJ2-7; D is unresolved. The CDR3 spans 14 residues. Trimming removed 8 bases at V and 5 bases at J, with 19 bases between. Per the germline V gene, CDR1 is MNHNY and CDR2 is SVGAGI (reference sequence). CDR3 nucleotide sequence: TGTGCCAGCGAGGTGTCACTTCTGAGTGACGAGCAGTACTTC. Translation: CASEVSLLSDEQYF.

This clonotype was found a few times. The genes are TRBV11-2 and TRBJ2-4, with D tentatively TRBD1 or TRBD2 (5 bases each). This CDR3 comprises 14 residues. Trimming stripped 4 bases from V and 3 bases from J, with 10 bases between. CDR1 and CDR2 from the germline V gene are SGHAT and FQNNGV. In nucleotides, the CDR3 is TGTGCCAGCAGCTCGGTTGGGGGCAAAAACATTCAGTACTTC. Its translation: CASSSVGGKNIQYF.

The chain recombines TRBV7-2 with TRBJ2-7, with 8 bases lining up with TRBD2. The J call may be incorrect, as the DNA end agrees better with TRBJ2-5. CDR3 size: 15 residues. Germline values: CDR1 SGHTA, CDR2 FQGNSA. The CDR3 DNA is TGTGCCAGCAGCCCGGGACAAGCGGGGGTAGAGACCCAGTACTTC. Protein sequence: CASSPGQAGVETQYF.

The rearrangement uses TRBV5-1 and TRBJ2-3; D is perhaps TRBD2 (5 bases). The V end was cut by 4 bases, the J end by 4 bases, with 10 bases between. Germline assignment: CDR1 SGHRS and CDR2 YFSETQ. There are 13 residues in the CDR3. CDR3 nucleotides: TGCGCCAGCAGCCCCGGGATAGCAGATACGCAGTATTTT. It codes for CASSPGIADTQYF.

V and J are TRBV6-5 and TRBJ1-4, with D possibly matching TRBD1 (5 bases). V shed 3 bases and J shed 4 bases, with 9 bases lying between them. The length of the CDR3 is 14 residues. The V gene's germline CDR1 is MNHEY and CDR2 SVGAGI. CDR3 coding DNA: TGTGCCAGCAGTTATCGGGGGGTTAATGAAAAACTGTTTTTT. Translated: CASSYRGVNEKLFF.

Points on this clonotype: A much more abundant neighbour one base away suggests this may be a read error. The chain couples TRBV28 to TRBJ2-5; unclear D gene. The J call may be incorrect, as the DNA end agrees better with TRBJ2-1. The CDR3 runs to 16 residues. Germline loops: CDR1 MDHEN, CDR2 SYDVKM. The CDR3 region has the DNA TGTGCCAGCAGTTTATTCTACGGCTCACACCAAGAGACCCAGTTCTTC. This gives the protein CASSLFYGSHQETQFF.

The chain is built from TRBV27 and TRBJ1-1, with 7 bases aligning to TRBD1. The CDR3 runs to 15 residues. Unmatched junction bases numbered 6, after V lost 5 bases and J lost 0 bases. Germline CDR1 is MNHEY and CDR2 is SMNVEV (reference sequence). The CDR3 nucleotides read TGTGCCAGCAGTCCAAGGGACAGCTTGAACACTGAAGCTTTCTTT. This translates into CASSPRDSLNTEAFF.

This clonotype appeared a few times. The J gene is TRBJ1-2, the V gene TRBV5-1; D might be TRBD1 (6 bases). The germline CDR1 and CDR2 sequences are SGHRS and YFSETQ. V lost 4 bases, J lost 4 bases, and 14 bases lay in between. The CDR3 is made up of 14 amino acids. The DNA for the CDR3 is TGCGCCAGCAGCCCCACCAGGGACACCTATGGCTACACCTTC. Residues: CASSPTRDTYGYTF.

This chain uses TRBV7-6 with TRBJ1-6, with TRBD1 identical over 7 bases. Germline values: CDR1 SGHVS, CDR2 FNYEAQ. The V gene end was trimmed by 8 bases and the J gene end by 7 bases; junction bases not matched to a gene: 8. CDR3 length: 14 amino acids. CDR3 nucleotides: TGTGCCAGCCGGACAGGAACGTCCAATTCACCCCTCCACTTT. Translating gives CASRTGTSNSPLHF.